The clone carrying this T cell receptor beta chain was seen a handful of times. Its target is unknown. CDR1 is LNHDA, CDR2 SQIVND, per germline (reference sequence). V was shortened by 3 bases and J by 4 bases, with 10 bases between the two germline ends. CDR3 length: 14 residues. RNA transcripts gave rise to amplified TCR beta CDR3 regions. With the HTBI primer set, the TCR CDR3 went through a first round of RT-PCR. TCRdb processed the multiplex PCR reads anew with MiXCR; each CDR3 protein has one entry. The sample holds around 350,000 distinct CDR3 sequences, roughly 13% seen once. This sample was taken from a study of T cells in Graves' hyperthyroidism and ophthalmopathy. As for the study in general: Peripheral blood samples were taken at initial diagnosis, prior to any treatment.

Findings and caveats of the study: Most clonotypes that expanded in the thyroid above 0.001 also showed up in blood.

The TCR comes from a woman aged 18-29 years with Graves' hyperthyroidism. Sequenced input: blood. The rearrangement joins TRBV19 to TRBJ1-3; D unclear. The DNA for the CDR3 is TGTGCCAGTAGTATTTCCATAGAAGGAAACACCATATATTTT. Its translation is CASSISIEGNTIYF.